A selection of T cell receptor beta chains follows, all from one sample in a study of beta chain features in type 1 diabetes. Data came from immunoSEQ multiplex PCR; TCRdb stores just in-frame clones and leaves some out. This table holds roughly 40,000 clones, 49% found once. Material: central memory CD4+ T cells from blood. Source of these receptors: a woman aged 18-30 years in good health. Each CDR3 is given with its conserved first and last residue. Each record gives: J gene, D gene, V gene, clone size, CDR3 protein, CDR3 DNA. The D gene is left open where the match is weak. The size of a clone is reported for some rows only, either as once, few or many, or as a class for expanded clones.

J: TRBJ1-1; D: -; V: TRBV14; size: -; CDR3: CASSQSTEGTEAFF; DNA: TGTGCCAGCAGCCAATCTACGGAGGGGACTGAAGCTTTCTTT
J: TRBJ1-4; D: -; V: TRBV28; size: -; CDR3: CASREGTRNNEKLFF; DNA: TGTGCCAGCAGAGAGGGGACAAGAAATAATGAAAAACTGTTTTTT
J: TRBJ2-1; D: -; V: TRBV19; size: -; CDR3: CASSRGSSSYNEQFF; DNA: TGTGCCAGTAGTCGAGGAAGTAGCTCCTACAATGAGCAGTTCTTC
J: TRBJ2-7; D: TRBD1; V: TRBV30; size: -; CDR3: CAWSRQGPYEQYF; DNA: TGTGCCTGGAGTAGACAGGGGCCCTACGAGCAGTACTTC
J: TRBJ2-7; D: TRBD1; V: TRBV5-1; size: -; CDR3: CASSLGQGDYEQYF; DNA: TGCGCCAGCAGCTTGGGCCAGGGGGACTACGAGCAGTACTTC
J: TRBJ2-1; D: -; V: TRBV6-5; size: -; CDR3: CASSYYEGPYNEQFF; DNA: TGTGCCAGCAGTTATTACGAGGGCCCCTACAATGAGCAGTTCTTC
J: TRBJ2-1; D: TRBD2; V: TRBV10-3; size: -; CDR3: CAIRATSGNNEQFF; DNA: TGTGCCATCAGGGCGACTAGCGGGAACAATGAGCAGTTCTTC
J: TRBJ2-7; D: TRBD1; V: TRBV11-2; size: -; CDR3: CASSFSTGQGAEQYF; DNA: TGTGCCAGCAGCTTCTCAACCGGACAGGGGGCCGAGCAGTACTTC
J: TRBJ2-3; D: -; V: TRBV15; size: -; CDR3: CATSRGHTDTQYF; DNA: TGTGCCACCAGCAGAGGACACACAGATACGCAGTATTTT
J: TRBJ2-1; D: -; V: TRBV2; size: -; CDR3: CASSPRVEKQFF; DNA: TGTGCCAGCAGCCCGAGGGTAGAGAAGCAGTTCTTC
J: TRBJ2-1; D: TRBD2; V: TRBV5-6; size: -; CDR3: CASSILAGGPSSYNEQFF; DNA: TGTGCCAGCAGCATCCTAGCGGGGGGACCTAGCTCCTACAATGAGCAGTTCTTC
J: TRBJ2-5; D: TRBD2; V: TRBV5-4; size: -; CDR3: CASSSTSGMGETQYF; DNA: TGTGCCAGCAGCTCCACTAGCGGGATGGGGGAGACCCAGTACTTC
J: TRBJ2-1; D: TRBD1; V: TRBV5-4; size: -; CDR3: CASSFGAGGEDEQFF; DNA: TGTGCCAGCAGCTTTGGGGCAGGGGGCGAGGATGAGCAGTTCTTC
J: TRBJ1-1; D: TRBD1; V: TRBV13; size: -; CDR3: CASRRQGRAFF; DNA: TGTGCCAGCAGGCGACAGGGGAGGGCTTTCTTT
J: TRBJ1-5; D: -; V: TRBV6-5; size: few; CDR3: CASSPDSSQPQHF; DNA: TGTGCCAGCAGCCCGGACAGTAGTCAGCCCCAGCATTTT
J: TRBJ1-2; D: TRBD1; V: TRBV5-4; size: -; CDR3: CASSLDQGQGGYGYTF; DNA: TGTGCCAGCAGCTTGGACCAGGGACAGGGTGGCTATGGCTACACCTTC
J: TRBJ2-1; D: -; V: TRBV10-3; size: -; CDR3: CAIRSASNNEQFF; DNA: TGTGCCATCAGGTCCGCTAGCAACAATGAGCAGTTCTTC
J: TRBJ2-3; D: TRBD1; V: TRBV5-1; size: -; CDR3: CASSLATGALGTDTQYF; DNA: TGCGCCAGCAGCTTGGCGACAGGGGCTTTGGGCACAGATACGCAGTATTTT
J: TRBJ2-7; D: -; V: TRBV11-2; size: -; CDR3: CASSFGRVGEQYF; DNA: TGTGCCAGCAGCTTTGGCAGGGTGGGCGAGCAGTACTTC
J: TRBJ2-2; D: -; V: TRBV6-1; size: few; CDR3: CASHTGTRPGELFF; DNA: TGTGCCAGCCACACAGGAACAAGGCCCGGGGAGCTGTTTTTT
J: TRBJ1-5; D: -; V: TRBV7-2; size: -; CDR3: CASSLNRNSNQPQHF; DNA: TGTGCCAGCAGCTTAAACAGGAATAGCAATCAGCCCCAGCATTTT
J: TRBJ1-6; D: TRBD1; V: TRBV19; size: few; CDR3: CASSTRGYSPLHF; DNA: TGTGCCAGTAGTACCAGGGGGTATTCACCCCTCCACTTT
J: TRBJ2-1; D: TRBD2; V: TRBV7-2; size: -; CDR3: CASKTSGRGEQFF; DNA: TGTGCCAGCAAGACTAGCGGGAGGGGTGAGCAGTTCTTC
J: TRBJ2-7; D: TRBD1; V: TRBV5-1; size: -; CDR3: CASSLGSGTGHTEQYF; DNA: TGCGCCAGCAGCTTGGGTTCTGGGACAGGGCATACCGAGCAGTACTTC
J: TRBJ2-7; D: -; V: TRBV27; size: -; CDR3: CGAGPSYEQYF; DNA: TGTGGTGCGGGACCAAGCTACGAGCAGTACTTC
J: TRBJ2-3; D: -; V: TRBV7-9; size: -; CDR3: CASSHPKRKQTTDTQYF; DNA: TGTGCCAGCAGTCACCCTAAGCGAAAACAAACCACAGATACGCAGTATTTT
J: TRBJ2-1; D: TRBD2; V: TRBV19; size: -; CDR3: CASSIGQAGGNEQFF; DNA: TGTGCCAGTAGTATAGGTCAAGCGGGAGGGAATGAGCAGTTCTTC
J: TRBJ2-7; D: -; V: TRBV6-1; size: -; CDR3: CASRPAGGPAYEQYF; DNA: TGTGCCAGCAGACCGGCCGGAGGGCCAGCCTACGAGCAGTACTTC
J: TRBJ2-6; D: TRBD2; V: TRBV5-1; size: -; CDR3: CASSFFGGGGANVLTF; DNA: TGCGCCAGCAGCTTTTTTGGGGGGGGTGGGGCCAACGTCCTGACTTTC
J: TRBJ1-4; D: TRBD1; V: TRBV25-1; size: -; CDR3: CASSDHGTATNEKLFF; DNA: TGTGCCAGCAGCGACCACGGGACAGCAACTAATGAAAAACTGTTTTTT
J: TRBJ2-1; D: TRBD2; V: TRBV15; size: -; CDR3: CATSRGGGSSYNEQFF; DNA: TGTGCCACCAGCAGAGGTGGCGGGAGCTCCTACAATGAGCAGTTCTTC
J: TRBJ2-1; D: TRBD2; V: TRBV13; size: few; CDR3: CASSFGTRDHEQFF; DNA: TGTGCCAGCAGCTTTGGGACTAGGGACCATGAGCAGTTCTTC
J: TRBJ2-1; D: TRBD2; V: TRBV10-2; size: -; CDR3: CASRGTGTSGGVPYNEQFF; DNA: TGCGCCAGCAGAGGAACCGGGACTAGCGGGGGGGTTCCCTACAATGAGCAGTTCTTC
J: TRBJ1-1; D: -; V: TRBV11-2; size: few; CDR3: CASSLGFRGTEAFF; DNA: TGTGCCAGCAGCTTAGGTTTTCGGGGCACTGAAGCTTTCTTT
J: TRBJ2-5; D: TRBD1; V: TRBV10-3; size: -; CDR3: CAISPGQGTETQYF; DNA: TGTGCCATCAGCCCGGGACAGGGGACGGAGACCCAGTACTTC
J: TRBJ1-3; D: -; V: TRBV5-1; size: -; CDR3: CASSWGSSNTIYF; DNA: TGCGCCAGCAGCTGGGGTTCTAGCAACACCATATATTTT